Sequencing of this T cell receptor (beta chain) was carried out in a study of T cell repertoires in cytomegalovirus infection. For the study at large: Indications of both CMV infection and matching HLA type were provided by public TCR beta signatures.

Study-wide points: Summed frequency of public TCR beta families distinguished CMV carriers with the relevant HLA. Within the response measured ex vivo, HLA-C-restricted CMV-specific TCR beta clonotypes were dominant.

MiXCR was run by TCRdb on the reads, yielding one entry per CDR3 protein. Of 680,000 or so distinct CDR3 sequences in the sample, 35% to 45% were seen once. Germline V CDR1 and CDR2: MGHRA, YSYEKL. The CDR3 length is 14 residues. Trimming removed 0 bases from V and 8 bases from J, with 11 bases in between. As for this clonotype: Its antigen remains unidentified.

Sequencing was performed on PBMCs. This clonotype was sampled from a human donor in good health (CMV status not recorded). Some clones in this sample may be carry-over from other donors' samples. The V call is TRBV4-1, the J call TRBJ1-5; possible D gene TRBD1, 5 bases. CDR3 nucleotide sequence: TGCGCCAGCAGCCAAGATAGGGGAAGGGAGCCCCAGCATTTT. Protein: CASSQDRGREPQHF.